The source of this TCR beta chain is a study of blood T cells in healthy people across ages. The authors ran a second PCR of about 6 to 11 cycles using a sample-barcoded 5' primer and a J-beta primer mix. A single record per CDR3 protein comes from TCRdb applying MiXCR to the 5' RACE reads. This table has about 840,000 distinct CDR3 sequences, around 29% appearing once. V was pared by 1 base and J by 0 bases, with 10 bases between. Germline values: CDR1 MGHRA, CDR2 YSYEKL. CDR3 length: 16 amino acids. These data were likewise used in another study, on T cells of mothers and their children.

Sequenced sample: blood. This clonotype was obtained from a woman aged 40 to 55 in good health. The chain couples TRBV4-1 to TRBJ1-3, with unresolved D. The CDR3, as DNA: TGCGCCAGCAGCCAAGTTGGCAGAAACTCTGGAAACACCATATATTTT. Residues: CASSQVGRNSGNTIYF.